A single sample gave rise to the 30 T cell receptor beta chains below, sequenced in a study of blood T cell repertoires in COVID-19 (dated by TCRdb to the early 2020s). Library preparation used the immunoSEQ multiplex PCR assay. TCRdb mirrors the immuneACCESS table, restricted to in-frame sequences. Some clones are absent from its copies; in checked studies, under half trace to an unresolved V gene, and the reason for the others is unknown. Across this sample there are 290,000 or so clones, with approximately 85% seen only once. The biggest ten clones account for approximately 5.1% of the sample. The material sequenced was peripheral blood. The source of these receptors is a man aged 45-65 years with active or convalescent COVID-19.

The chain is built from TRBV7-9 and TRBJ2-3, with D possibly TRBD2 on 6 matching bases. CDR3 length: 14 amino acids. Trimming removed 5 bases at V and 4 bases at J, with 13 bases between. Per germline, CDR1 SEHNR and CDR2 FQNEAQ (reference sequence). CDR3 residues: CASSPGGVPDTQYF. The CDR3 DNA sequence: TGTGCCAGCAGCCCTGGCGGGGTCCCAGATACGCAGTATTTT.

J is TRBJ1-5 and V is TRBV5-1; D not certain. There are 16 residues in the CDR3. CDR1 is SGHRS, CDR2 YFSETQ, per germline. V was cut by 4 bases and J by 2 bases, with 16 bases left in between. The CDR3 spells CASSPEGGSGNQPQHF. The CDR3 DNA follows: TGCGCCAGCAGCCCCGAGGGTGGCTCGGGCAATCAGCCCCAGCATTTT. Combining the CDR3 with reference TRBV5-1 and TRBJ1-5 gives the whole variable domain KAGVTQTPRYLIKTRGQQVTLSCSPISGHRSVSWYQQTPGQGLQFLFEYFSETQRNKGNFPGRFSGRQFSNSRSEMNVSTLELGDSALYLCASSPEGGSGNQPQHFGDGTRLSIL.

The V gene is TRBV10-1, the J gene TRBJ2-1; 7 positions agree with TRBD2. V shed 2 bases and J 1 base; nucleotides not matched to a gene: 8. The germline gives CDR1 WNHNN, CDR2 SYGVQD (reference sequence). CDR3 length equals 17 residues. The CDR3, as DNA: TGCGCCAGCAGTGAGAGCGGACTAGGTGCATCCTACAATGAGCAGTTCTTC. Its translation: CASSESGLGASYNEQFF.

The chain employs TRBV5-1 and TRBJ2-7; weak D call: TRBD2 (6 bases). CDR1 and CDR2 from the germline V gene are SGHRS and YFSETQ. V dropped 4 bases and J dropped 4 bases, with 15 bases sitting between them. This CDR3 contains 14 residues. CDR3 sequence reads: CASSPGTSKYEQYF. As DNA, the CDR3 is TGCGCCAGCAGCCCGGGGACTTCCAAGTACGAGCAGTACTTC.

This clone was observed a single time. Its ends do not fully match the called genes, so a read error is possible. This chain uses TRBV30 with TRBJ1-5; D not certain. The CDR3 loop spans 14 amino acids. Germline CDR1 reads GTSNPN; CDR2 reads SVGIG (reference sequence). CDR3 sequence (DNA): TGTGCCTGGGGTGTTGGGAGCAGTAATCAGCCCCAGCATTTT. It is translated as CAWGVGSSNQPQHF.

The V gene is TRBV18, the J gene TRBJ2-1, with TRBD1 identical over 8 bases. CDR1 KGHSH and CDR2 LQKENI come from the germline V gene. The CDR3 totals 15 residues. Trimming cost V 3 bases and J 9 bases; bases outside gene matches: 10. CDR3 sequence: CASSPTPQGGGEQFF. DNA for the CDR3: TGTGCCAGCTCACCGACGCCACAGGGGGGTGGTGAGCAGTTCTTC.

This clone has just a few counts. The chain joins TRBV11-3 to TRBJ2-3, with D possibly being TRBD1 (7 bases). Deletions cut 2 bases from V and 0 bases from J, with 12 bases between. CDR1 is SGHNT, CDR2 YENEEA, per germline. The CDR3 is 16 residues long. The CDR3 loop is CASSLNRGGSTDTQYF. CDR3 nucleotide sequence: TGTGCCAGCAGCTTAAACAGGGGAGGAAGCACAGATACGCAGTATTTT.

This clone has a handful of counts. The V and J genes are TRBV5-1 and TRBJ1-3; D may be TRBD1 (6 bases). Trimming stripped 0 bases from V and 0 bases from J, with 7 bases between. CDR1 SGHRS and CDR2 YFSETQ come from the germline V gene. This CDR3 is built from 15 residues. The CDR3 protein is CASSLAGDSGNTIYF. The CDR3 DNA reads as TGCGCCAGCAGCTTGGCAGGGGACTCTGGAAACACCATATATTTT.

CDR3 nucleotides: TGTGCCAGCAGCCCCACAGGGGGCTCGGACATTCAGTACTTC. The encoded protein is CASSPTGGSDIQYF. The gene calls are TRBV11-1 and TRBJ2-4; 9 bases align to TRBD1. Germline CDR1 SGHAT, CDR2 FQDESV (reference sequence). The CDR3 has 14 residues. The V segment lost 5 bases and the J segment 8 bases; nucleotides outside the gene matches: 7.

In this sample, this clone turned up once. The rearrangement uses TRBV19 and TRBJ1-2, with TRBD1 matching 8 bases. With 5 bases clipped from V and 4 bases from J, the junction kept 6 bases outside the gene matches. Germline V gene sequence: CDR1 LNHDA, CDR2 SQIVND (reference sequence). The CDR3 loop spans 14 amino acids. As DNA, the CDR3 is TGTGCCAGTAGTGGAGGACAGGGCACCTATGGCTACACCTTC. This translates into CASSGGQGTYGYTF.

The chain employs TRBV30 and TRBJ2-1; TRBD2 might be the D (6 bases). Trimming took 2 bases from V and 9 from J, leaving 14 bases between them. Germline CDR1 reads GTSNPN; CDR2 reads SVGIG (reference sequence). This CDR3 is 13 amino acids long. The CDR3 is CAWSPTSWAEQFF. DNA of the CDR3: TGTGCCTGGAGTCCGACTAGTTGGGCTGAGCAGTTCTTC.

The chain employs TRBV6-5 and TRBJ1-3, with 9 bases aligning to TRBD1. The CDR3 consists of 14 residues. With 6 bases clipped from V and 5 bases from J, the junction kept 5 bases outside the gene matches. Germline V gene lookup returns CDR1 MNHEY and CDR2 SVGAGI. CDR3 residues: CASSRQGERNTIYF. In DNA, the CDR3 is TGTGCCAGCAGCCGACAGGGGGAGAGAAACACCATATATTTT.

This clone appeared once. The chain joins TRBV7-6 to TRBJ1-2; 8 nucleotides line up with TRBD1. Germline CDR1 is SGHVS and CDR2 is FNYEAQ. The CDR3 extends over 15 amino acids. V dropped 5 bases and J dropped 8; count of bases not matched to a gene: 13. The CDR3 nucleotides read TGTGCCAGCAGCCCCGCGGTTCAGGGGGCTCGGGGCTACACCTTC. Its protein product is CASSPAVQGARGYTF.

The J gene is TRBJ2-1, the V gene TRBV7-2; D not resolved. This CDR3 is 13 amino acids long. Trimming removed 6 bases from V and 7 bases from J, with 13 bases in between. Germline V gene sequence: CDR1 SGHTA, CDR2 FQGNSA. As DNA, the CDR3 is TGTGCCAGCAGGGCCGCGGTTTCGAATGAGCAGTTCTTC. This codes for CASRAAVSNEQFF.

This clone was counted once. This chain uses TRBV2 with TRBJ2-3, with D perhaps TRBD2 (5 bases). CDR3 length equals 16 residues. Per germline, CDR1 SNHLY and CDR2 FYNNEI. V lost 6 bases, J lost 4 bases, and 20 bases lay in between. CDR3 amino acids: CASRATGVVWADTQYF. The CDR3 nucleotides read TGTGCCAGCAGGGCCACCGGGGTGGTATGGGCAGATACGCAGTATTTT.

The genes are TRBV7-2 and TRBJ2-1, with TRBD2 matching 9 bases. Losses at the gene ends were 2 bases for V and 2 bases for J; bases not matched to a gene: 4. Germline V lookup: CDR1 SGHTA, CDR2 FQGNSA. The CDR3 is 16 residues long. The CDR3, as DNA: TGTGCCAGCAGCTTATGGGCGGGAGGGACCTACAATGAGCAGTTCTTC. Translated, it gives CASSLWAGGTYNEQFF. The full variable domain, in which reference TRBV7-2 and TRBJ2-1 provide the parts outside the CDR3, is GAGVSQSPSNKVTEKGKDVELRCDPISGHTALYWYRQSLGQGLEFLIYFQGNSAPDKSGLPSDRFSAERTGGSVSTLTIQRTQQEDSAVYLCASSLWAGGTYNEQFFGPGTRLTVL.

The V call is TRBV9, the J call TRBJ2-3; D remains unclear. Germline CDR1 SGDLS, CDR2 YYNGEE. CDR3 size: 15 residues. V was cut by 0 bases and J by 0 bases, with 8 bases left in between. Here the CDR3 reads CASSVASSSTDTQYF. The CDR3 DNA follows: TGTGCCAGCAGCGTAGCGTCCTCTAGCACAGATACGCAGTATTTT.

The rearrangement links TRBV5-1 to TRBJ2-1; TRBD1 matches 9 bases. Germline V CDR1 and CDR2: SGHRS, YFSETQ. This CDR3 has 16 residues. Trimming cost V 3 bases and J 6 bases; bases outside gene matches: 10. This CDR3 reads CASSSQTGTGSNEQFF. In DNA form, the CDR3 reads TGCGCCAGCAGCTCGCAGACCGGGACAGGGAGCAATGAGCAGTTCTTC.

The gene calls are TRBV5-1 and TRBJ1-1; TRBD1 aligns across 10 bases. The CDR3 is 14 amino acids. V lost 5 bases and J lost 6; bases outside the gene matches: 7. Germline V gives CDR1 SGHRS, CDR2 YFSETQ. This chain's CDR3 is CASRLTGGLAEAFF. The DNA of the CDR3 is TGCGCCAGCAGGTTGACAGGGGGCCTGGCTGAAGCTTTCTTT.

This chain connects TRBV7-9 to TRBJ1-1; D unclear. CDR3 size: 12 residues. Trimming stripped 1 base from V and 3 bases from J, with 3 bases between. The germline V gene has CDR1 SEHNR and CDR2 FQNEAQ (reference sequence). The CDR3 sequence: CASSLVDTEAFF. CDR3 bases: TGTGCCAGCAGCTTAGTAGACACTGAAGCTTTCTTT.

This clone was detected only once. This chain links TRBV7-2 with TRBJ2-3, with D perhaps TRBD1 (6 bases). The CDR3 contains 16 residues. The V gene's germline CDR1 is SGHTA and CDR2 FQGNSA. V lost 1 base and J 2 bases, leaving 13 bases between the germline ends. CDR3 nucleotides: TGTGCCAGCAGCTTAGGAACAGGGCGATCCACAGATACGCAGTATTTT. Translated: CASSLGTGRSTDTQYF.

The rearrangement joins TRBV6-5 to TRBJ1-4, with TRBD1 identical over 8 bases. Germline CDR1 and CDR2: MNHEY and SVGAGI. CDR3 length: 13 residues. V gave up 8 bases and J gave up 8 bases; unmatched junction bases: 7. CDR3 DNA sequence: TGTGCCAGCGGGGACAGGTTGACGGAAAAACTGTTTTTT. Translated: CASGDRLTEKLFF.

The chain links TRBV18 to TRBJ2-7; TRBD2 aligns across 10 bases. CDR1 and CDR2 from the germline V gene are KGHSH and LQKENI. The CDR3 has 17 residues. Trimming took 2 bases from V and 3 from J; bases not matched to a gene: 10. This CDR3 reads CASSPSPSGSVLYEQYF. In DNA form, the CDR3 reads TGTGCCAGCTCACCAAGCCCTAGCGGGAGTGTTCTCTACGAGCAGTACTTC.

V gene TRBV12-3 or TRBV12-4 combines with J gene TRBJ1-1; D is uncertain. The CDR3 runs 13 residues. The V gene lost 5 bases and the J gene lost 9 bases, with 16 bases spanning the gap. This CDR3 reads CASSHNARFQAFF. The CDR3 nucleotides read TGTGCCAGCAGTCATAATGCACGGTTCCAAGCTTTCTTT.

This clone was recorded once. This chain's CDR3 is CASSPSGPDTQYF. CDR3 bases: TGTGCCAGCAGCCCGAGCGGTCCAGATACGCAGTATTTT. This chain connects TRBV9 to TRBJ2-3, with D possibly TRBD2 on 5 matching bases. The V gene's germline CDR1 is SGDLS and CDR2 YYNGEE. V shed 4 bases and J shed 4 bases, with 10 bases lying between them. The CDR3 totals 13 residues.

The J gene is TRBJ2-7, the V gene TRBV9; 8 bases line up with TRBD1. The CDR3 covers 15 residues. V shed 1 base, J shed 3 bases, and the junction held 6 bases outside the gene matches. The germline V gene encodes CDR1 SGDLS and CDR2 YYNGEE. The CDR3 loop reads CASSVYPGQGYEQYF. CDR3 DNA: TGTGCCAGCAGCGTATACCCCGGACAGGGCTACGAGCAGTACTTC.

CDR3 loop: CASSAGTGDTEAFF. Written as DNA, the CDR3 is TGTGCCAGCAGCGCCGGGACAGGGGACACTGAAGCTTTCTTT. The chain recombines TRBV9 with TRBJ1-1, with 10 bases matching TRBD1. V shed 3 bases, J shed 3 bases, and the junction held 2 bases outside the gene matches. CDR1 SGDLS and CDR2 YYNGEE come from the germline V gene. The CDR3 length is 14 residues.

V and J are TRBV25-1 and TRBJ1-2; 8 nucleotides agree with TRBD1. The V and J ends lost 5 bases and 5 bases, in that order; junction bases with no gene match: 10. Germline loops: CDR1 MGHDK, CDR2 SYGVNS. This CDR3 spans 15 amino acids. For the CDR3, the DNA is TGTGCCAGCAGTTGGCAGGGGGCGCCTGATTATGGCTACACCTTC. Amino acids: CASSWQGAPDYGYTF.

This rearrangement joins TRBV10-3 to TRBJ2-3; D unresolved. V was cut by 5 bases and J by 0 bases, with 6 bases left in between. CDR1 and CDR2 (germline): ENHRY, SYGVKD. The CDR3 has 13 residues. In nucleotides, the CDR3 is TGTGCCATCAGTCTAGAGAGCACAGATACGCAGTATTTT. This encodes CAISLESTDTQYF.

The V and J genes are TRBV9 and TRBJ2-1; D unclear. Germline loops: CDR1 SGDLS, CDR2 YYNGEE. Trimming stripped 0 bases from V and 9 bases from J, with 16 bases between. The CDR3 loop spans 15 amino acids. This CDR3 is CASSVVPNGVSEQFF. Here the CDR3 DNA reads TGTGCCAGCAGCGTAGTCCCCAACGGAGTCAGTGAGCAGTTCTTC.